What follows is one TCR beta chain and its context. CDR1 is SGHVS, CDR2 FQNEAQ, per germline. The CDR3 has 17 amino acids. Trimming took off 3 bases at V and 4 bases at J, with 21 bases between the two ends. 13 Jbeta primers and 60 Vbeta primers were used for the PCR. Sequencing was performed with immunoSEQ multiplex PCR; in TCRdb, only in-frame clones are kept and a portion is missing. The sample contains approximately 110,000 clones, around 75% of which appear only once. The donors were healthy bone marrow donors. Nominally healthy donors provided the samples, though records likely missed some immune exposures. This entry belongs to a study of cytomegalovirus exposure and HLA in healthy donors.

The specimen sequenced was PBMCs. This clonotype was obtained from a young woman in good health and CMV-seronegative. The chain combines TRBV7-8 with TRBJ1-1; D is possibly TRBD1 (6 bases). The DNA for the CDR3 is TGTGCCAGCAGCTTCCGGGACAAACTCGGGACGGGCACTGAAGCTTTCTTT. It translates to CASSFRDKLGTGTEAFF.